These 17 T cell receptor beta chains were sequenced from one sample in a study of T-cell reconstitution after alpha-beta-depleted transplantation in children. Preparation of the TCRbeta library was carried out with unique molecular identifiers. TCRdb re-derived calls from the PCR reads in MiXCR, one entry per CDR3 protein. The sample includes about 980,000 distinct CDR3 sequences, around 30% of them seen just once. The starting material was PBMCs, mostly from graft donor cells, obtained 360 days after TCRalphabeta/CD19-depleted stem cell transplant. Receptor source: a boy under two years old who had a stem cell transplant for SCID, so the T cells may come from the graft donor.

This chain uses TRBV29-1 with TRBJ1-3, with D hard to call. Germline V gene lookup returns CDR1 SQVTM and CDR2 ANQGSEA. The V end was cut by 2 bases, the J end by 2 bases, with 10 bases between. The CDR3 is made up of 14 amino acids. The CDR3 DNA sequence: TGCAGCGTTGAAATCGGCTACGCTGGAAACACCATATATTTT. This codes for CSVEIGYAGNTIYF.

The V call is TRBV29-1, the J call TRBJ2-1; TRBD1 might be the D (5 bases). Trimming took off 0 bases at V and 2 bases at J, with 11 bases between the two ends. From germline, CDR1 is SQVTM and CDR2 ANQGSEA. There are 15 residues in the CDR3. CDR3 protein: CSVEDPRAPYNEQFF. In nucleotides, the CDR3 is TGCAGCGTTGAAGACCCCAGGGCCCCCTACAATGAGCAGTTCTTC.

The rearrangement joins TRBV7-9 to TRBJ2-1; TRBD2 aligns across 14 bases. The CDR3 spans 17 residues. Unmatched junction bases numbered 7, after V lost 0 bases and J lost 9 bases. In germline, CDR1 is SEHNR, CDR2 FQNEAQ (reference sequence). CDR3: CASSLAAGLAGGGEQFF. In DNA form, the CDR3 reads TGTGCCAGCAGCTTAGCGGCAGGACTAGCGGGGGGCGGTGAGCAGTTCTTC.

This clonotype showed up just a few times. The genes are TRBV4-3 and TRBJ2-7, with D possibly called TRBD1 or TRBD2 (5 bases each). Looked up from germline, CDR1 is LGHNA and CDR2 is YSLEER. There are 16 residues in the CDR3. Trimming took 3 bases from V and 4 from J, leaving 19 bases between them. The CDR3 DNA reads as TGCGCCAGCAGCCACTGGGGACGCGAGGACATTTACGAGCAGTACTTC. Translating it yields CASSHWGREDIYEQYF.

The chain is built from TRBV5-5 and TRBJ2-3, with a tentative D call TRBD2 (6 bases). Germline V gene lookup returns CDR1 SGHKS and CDR2 YYEKEE (reference sequence). The V end lost 5 bases, the J end lost 2 bases, and 12 bases lay between the germline ends. This CDR3 is built from 14 residues. The CDR3 protein is CASRGDFFTDTQYF. DNA for the CDR3: TGTGCCAGCAGGGGGGACTTTTTCACAGATACGCAGTATTTT.

The chain employs TRBV2 and TRBJ2-5, with D unclear. The V gene lost 7 bases and the J gene lost 7 bases, with 19 bases spanning the gap. The germline gives CDR1 SNHLY, CDR2 FYNNEI. There are 14 residues in the CDR3. The CDR3 reads CASMSVKPSATQYF. The DNA of the CDR3 is TGTGCCAGCATGTCGGTCAAACCCTCAGCGACCCAGTACTTC.

V is TRBV28 and J is TRBJ2-7; D may correspond to TRBD1 or TRBD2 (5 bases each). Trimming left V 5 bases short and J 6 bases short, with 23 bases between. The CDR3 totals 16 residues. The V gene's germline CDR1 is MDHEN and CDR2 SYDVKM. CDR3 residues: CASSPPGRRIGSEQYF. The CDR3 bases are TGTGCCAGCAGTCCCCCGGGACGGCGGATAGGGTCCGAGCAGTACTTC.

This clonotype was observed at least ten times. The V call is TRBV12-3 or TRBV12-4, the J call TRBJ2-3; D tentatively fits TRBD1 or TRBD2 (6 bases each). Trimming shortened V by 4 bases and J by 2 bases, and 10 bases separated the two germline ends. This CDR3 spans 14 amino acids. In nucleotides, the CDR3 is TGTGCCAGCAGTTCCGGGGGCTCCACAGATACGCAGTATTTT. It is translated as CASSSGGSTDTQYF.

The genes are TRBV30 and TRBJ2-7; 7 bases are shared with TRBD1. CDR1 and CDR2 from the germline V gene are GTSNPN and SVGIG (reference sequence). This CDR3 has 15 amino acids. V trimming: 0 bases; J trimming: 1 base; junction bases outside the gene matches: 6. The CDR3 DNA sequence: TGTGCCTGGAGTGTACAGGGACAGAGATCCTACGAGCAGTACTTC. Amino acid sequence: CAWSVQGQRSYEQYF.

This clonotype was seen a few times. The chain joins TRBV6-2 or TRBV6-3 to TRBJ2-1, with TRBD2 identical over 14 bases. The CDR3 is 16 amino acids. In germline, CDR1 is MNHEY, CDR2 SVGEGT. Trimming removed 6 bases from V and 7 bases from J; junction bases left unmatched: 8. The CDR3 DNA follows: TGTGCCAGCAGAATCCTCGGACTAGCGGGGGGAAATGAGCAGTTCTTC. Protein sequence: CASRILGLAGGNEQFF.

CDR3 residues: CASRDSGVSYNEQFF. The CDR3 DNA follows: TGTGCCAGCAGGGACTCAGGGGTCTCCTACAATGAGCAGTTCTTC. This chain uses TRBV6-2 or TRBV6-3 with TRBJ2-1; D possibly corresponds to TRBD1 (6 bases). The V gene lost 6 bases and the J gene lost 0 bases, with 12 bases spanning the gap. The CDR3 runs to 15 residues. Germline CDR1 is MNHEY and CDR2 is SVGEGT.

This rearrangement joins TRBV12-3 or TRBV12-4 to TRBJ2-1; 7 bases fit TRBD1. The CDR3 loop spans 17 amino acids. With V trimmed by 6 bases and J by 0 bases, 11 bases remained unmatched. The CDR3, as DNA: TGTGCCAGCAGCCCCTCGTCGGGACAGAGCTCCTACAATGAGCAGTTCTTC. Translating it yields CASSPSSGQSSYNEQFF.

The rearrangement joins TRBV7-8 to TRBJ2-7; 12 bases are shared with TRBD2. The J segment lost 7 bases and the V segment lost 2 bases, leaving 9 bases of the junction unmatched. The CDR3 loop spans 16 amino acids. Germline assignment: CDR1 SGHVS and CDR2 FQNEAQ. The CDR3 DNA is TGTGCCAGCAGCTTAAATGATCTAGCGGGGGGGCGAGAGCAGTACTTC. Encoded protein: CASSLNDLAGGREQYF.

The rearrangement uses TRBV6-1 and TRBJ1-1, with 7 bases that match TRBD1. This CDR3 contains 14 residues. Per germline, CDR1 MNHNS and CDR2 SASEGT. V was pared by 7 bases and J by 4 bases, with 9 bases of the junction left unmatched. The DNA of the CDR3 is TGTGCCAGCACCAAAGCAGGGGGAACCACTGAAGCTTTCTTT. Its protein is CASTKAGGTTEAFF.

The chain has TRBV11-2 and TRBJ2-3; D is possibly TRBD1 or TRBD2 (5 bases each). The CDR3 length is 17 residues. Germline CDR1 SGHAT, CDR2 FQNNGV. V lost 1 base to trimming and J lost 2 bases, with 16 bases between them. CDR3 in DNA: TGTGCCAGCAGCTTAGGATGGGACGACAGCCCCACAGATACGCAGTATTTT. This gives the protein CASSLGWDDSPTDTQYF.

This clonotype was observed a handful of times. The chain uses TRBV24-1 and TRBJ2-3; no definite D call. V was clipped by 1 base and J by 5 bases, with 3 bases between them. The CDR3 is 12 amino acids. The germline gives CDR1 KGHDR, CDR2 SFDVKD. The CDR3 DNA is TGTGCCACCAGTGATTTTGGAGATACGCAGTATTTT. Amino acids: CATSDFGDTQYF.

This rearrangement joins TRBV6-5 to TRBJ2-2; the match to TRBD1 covers 8 bases. With V trimmed by 2 bases and J by 3 bases, 5 bases remained unmatched. The CDR3 is made up of 16 amino acids. Germline-derived CDR1 and CDR2 are MNHEY and SVGAGI. In nucleotides, the CDR3 is TGTGCCAGCAGTTACCTAGGACAGGGATACACCGGGGAGCTGTTTTTT. This encodes CASSYLGQGYTGELFF.